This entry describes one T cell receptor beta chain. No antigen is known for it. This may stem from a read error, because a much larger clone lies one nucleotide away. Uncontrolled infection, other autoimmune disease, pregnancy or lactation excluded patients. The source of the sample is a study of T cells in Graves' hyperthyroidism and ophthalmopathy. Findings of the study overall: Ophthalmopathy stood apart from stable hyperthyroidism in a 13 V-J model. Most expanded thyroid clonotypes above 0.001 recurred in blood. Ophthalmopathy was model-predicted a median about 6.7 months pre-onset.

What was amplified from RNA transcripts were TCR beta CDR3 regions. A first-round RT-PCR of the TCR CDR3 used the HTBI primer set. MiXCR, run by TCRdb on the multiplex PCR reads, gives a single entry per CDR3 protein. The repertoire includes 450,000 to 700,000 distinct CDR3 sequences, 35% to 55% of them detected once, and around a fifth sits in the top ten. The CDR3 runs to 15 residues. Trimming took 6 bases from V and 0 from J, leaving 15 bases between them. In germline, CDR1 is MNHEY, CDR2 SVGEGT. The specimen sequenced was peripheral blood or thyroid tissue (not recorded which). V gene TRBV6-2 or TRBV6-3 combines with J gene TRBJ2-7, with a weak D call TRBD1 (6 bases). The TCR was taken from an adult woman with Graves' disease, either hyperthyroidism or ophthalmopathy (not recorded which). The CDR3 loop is CASRPFRDISYEQYF. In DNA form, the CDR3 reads TGTGCCAGCAGGCCCTTTCGGGACATCTCCTACGAGCAGTACTTC.